This T cell receptor (beta chain) was captured by sequencing in a study of T cell responses to AZD1222 COVID-19 vaccine. Points from the study as a whole: Reports indicate that nearly half of spike-specific TCRs are directed at unmutated variant regions.

Worth noting for this clone: Its antigen is as yet unknown.

Libraries were prepared by immunoSEQ multiplex PCR; TCRdb keeps only in-frame clonotypes and omits some of them. The data show 250,000 to 300,000 clones, 90% to 95% seen once. This CDR3 has 15 residues. Germline CDR1 reads MNHEY; CDR2 reads SVGAGI. V lost 5 bases, J lost 7 bases, and 6 bases stayed unmatched. The TCR originated in an adult who received the AZD1222 COVID-19 vaccine. The chain has TRBV6-5 and TRBJ2-1; 12 nucleotides line up with TRBD2. Material: peripheral blood, obtained 28 days after the second AZD1222 dose. CDR3 loop: CASSQGLAGKNEQFF. The CDR3 coding sequence is TGTGCCAGCAGTCAGGGACTAGCGGGTAAAAATGAGCAGTTCTTC.